This TCR beta chain was sequenced in a study of cytomegalovirus exposure and HLA in healthy donors. Findings and caveats of the study: In a later analysis, compared with equally common non-associated chains, HLA-associated beta chains were more expanded.

The PCR employed 60 Vbeta primers together with 13 Jbeta primers. Clones were read by immunoSEQ multiplex PCR, and TCRdb kept only the in-frame ones, dropping some. This sample has 140,000 or so clones, with around 79% found just once. In the case of this clone: The antigen remains undetermined.

Sample: PBMCs. The sequence was collected from a young woman in good health and CMV-seronegative.

CDR3 bases: TGTGCCAGCACCGAGACAGGGAGCCACGAGCAGTACTTC. Its protein is CASTETGSHEQYF. The chain is built from TRBV6-5 and TRBJ2-7, with TRBD1 matching 7 bases. Germline-derived CDR1 and CDR2 are MNHEY and SVGAGI. This CDR3 has 13 residues. V shed 7 bases, J shed 5 bases, and the junction held 8 bases outside the gene matches.